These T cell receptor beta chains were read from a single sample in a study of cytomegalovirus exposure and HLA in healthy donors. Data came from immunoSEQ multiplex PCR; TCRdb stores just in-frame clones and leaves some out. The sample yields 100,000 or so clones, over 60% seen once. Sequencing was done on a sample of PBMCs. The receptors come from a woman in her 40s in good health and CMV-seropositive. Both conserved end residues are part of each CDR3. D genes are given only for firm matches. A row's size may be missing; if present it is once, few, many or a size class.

CASSSSGSTDTQYF | TGCGCCAGCAGCTCATCGGGGAGCACAGATACGCAGTATTTT | TRBJ2-3 | NA | NA | TRBV5-1
CASSLGARQAGELFF | TGTGCCAGCAGCTTGGGAGCTAGACAGGCCGGGGAGCTGTTTTTT | TRBJ2-2 | NA | NA | TRBV5-6
CASSHGTGNTGELFF | TGCGCCAGCAGCCATGGGACAGGGAACACCGGGGAGCTGTTTTTT | TRBJ2-2 | TRBD1 | NA | TRBV4-3
CASSLQGVFAEAFF | TGCGCCAGCAGCCTACAGGGGGTATTCGCTGAAGCTTTCTTT | TRBJ1-1 | TRBD1 | NA | TRBV5-1
CASRGLAGMNEQFF | TGTGCCAGCAGAGGGCTAGCGGGAATGAATGAGCAGTTCTTC | TRBJ2-1 | TRBD2 | NA | TRBV2
CASSPRQVTGYTF | TGTGCCAGCAGCCCGAGACAGGTGACTGGCTACACCTTC | TRBJ1-2 | NA | once | TRBV14
CAISGLDTEAFF | TGTGCCATCTCAGGGTTGGACACTGAAGCTTTCTTT | TRBJ1-1 | NA | once | TRBV10-3
CASKRRQGIDEQYF | TGTGCCAGCAAAAGGCGACAGGGGATCGACGAGCAGTACTTC | TRBJ2-7 | TRBD1 | NA | TRBV6-6
CASSVDGTGGRGVYNEQFF | TGTGCCAGCAGCGTGGACGGGACAGGGGGACGGGGGGTCTACAATGAGCAGTTCTTC | TRBJ2-1 | TRBD1 | NA | TRBV9
CASSSTTGPNSNQPQHF | TGTGCCAGCAGCTCCACCACAGGGCCAAATAGCAATCAGCCCCAGCATTTT | TRBJ1-5 | NA | NA | TRBV7-2
CASSRYRVGQPQHF | TGTGCCAGCAGCCGATACAGGGTAGGACAGCCCCAGCATTTT | TRBJ1-5 | NA | NA | TRBV7-2